This TCR beta chain was identified during a study of T cell responses to AZD1222 COVID-19 vaccine. Looking at the study overall: The study pooled second doses at about 4 or about 12 weeks. Points from the study as a whole: Nearly half of the spike-specific TCRs reportedly recognize variant regions that carry no mutations. The breadth and depth of Spike-specific TCRs increased once two AZD1222 doses had been given.

Sequencing used immunoSEQ multiplex PCR; TCRdb keeps in-frame clones, though not all of them. The sample has some 150,000 clones; 80% to 90% are singletons. As concerns this clone: Antigen specificity is unknown.

The junction had 7 bases not matched to a gene; V was cut back by 4 bases and J by 2 bases. Germline assignment: CDR1 SGDLS and CDR2 YYNGEE. The CDR3 length is 17 residues. The sequence was obtained from an adult in good health. The source material was peripheral blood, sampled on day 0 of AZD1222 vaccination. V gene TRBV9 combines with J gene TRBJ2-3; TRBD2 matches at 13 bases. DNA of the CDR3: TGTGCCAGCAGCCCTAGGGGGACTAGCGGGGCCACAGATACGCAGTATTTT. Translating it yields CASSPRGTSGATDTQYF.